This T cell receptor beta chain was retrieved from a study of cytomegalovirus exposure and HLA in healthy donors. Study-wide context: Assignment to the Caucasian-associated ancestry cluster applied to over 70% of the roughly 420 genotyped donors. Regarding the study as a whole: The analysis excluded some indistinguishable V segments, including TRBV6-2 and TRBV6-3. Looking again later, the authors saw that most CMV-associated TCR beta chains seemed HLA-restricted. Whilst most TCR sequences proved rare, a subset of public TCRs occurred across many donors.

Note on this clone: Its antigen remains unknown.

PCR was performed using 60 Vbeta and 13 Jbeta primers. Profiled with immunoSEQ multiplex PCR; TCRdb holds only in-frame clones, not every one. The sample totals over 65,000 clones. Germline assignment: CDR1 MNHNS and CDR2 SASEGT. V gave up 2 bases and J gave up 8 bases; unmatched junction bases: 5. The CDR3 loop spans 13 amino acids. Sample: PBMCs. The TCR sequence derives from a woman aged 25 to 39 in good health and CMV-seronegative. J is TRBJ1-1 and V is TRBV6-1; 7 nucleotides agree with TRBD1. The CDR3 sequence is CASSEQGVLEAFF. The CDR3 coding sequence is TGTGCCAGCAGTGAACAGGGGGTCCTAGAAGCTTTCTTT.